This is a list of T cell receptor beta chains from one sample in a study of beta chain features in type 1 diabetes. The assay was immunoSEQ multiplex PCR, and TCRdb's table has in-frame clones only and misses some. The sample holds 250,000 to 350,000 clones, 12% to 15% seen once. The sequenced material came from central memory CD4+ T cells from blood. Receptors originate from a man aged 30-40 years in good health. Both conserved end residues are part of each CDR3. The D gene is left open where the match is weak. Rows give clone size only sometimes, using once, few, many, or a class for an expanded clone.

v_call: TRBV7-6
clone_size: -
d_call: TRBD1
j_call: TRBJ2-7
cdr3_nt: TGTGCCAGCAGCCAGCGGACAGGGGGTGGTGAGCAGTACTTC
cdr3_aa: CASSQRTGGGEQYF

v_call: TRBV25-1
clone_size: -
d_call: -
j_call: TRBJ1-1
cdr3_nt: TGTGCCAGCAGTGAATCTACGATTATGGACACTGAAGCTTTCTTT
cdr3_aa: CASSESTIMDTEAFF

v_call: TRBV4-3
clone_size: -
d_call: -
j_call: TRBJ2-2
cdr3_nt: TGCGCCAGCAGCCAAGCGGAGGGCAGGGAGCTGTTTTTT
cdr3_aa: CASSQAEGRELFF

v_call: TRBV13
clone_size: -
d_call: TRBD2
j_call: TRBJ2-1
cdr3_nt: TGTGCCAGCAGCATCGGACTAGCGTCACAGTTCTTC
cdr3_aa: CASSIGLASQFF

v_call: TRBV7-6
clone_size: many
d_call: -
j_call: TRBJ1-2
cdr3_nt: TGTGCCAGCAGAGCTTCCTATGGCTACACCTTC
cdr3_aa: CASRASYGYTF

v_call: TRBV5-1
clone_size: -
d_call: TRBD1
j_call: TRBJ1-1
cdr3_nt: TGCGCCAGCAGCGCCACAGGGGTACGGGACACTGAAGCTTTCTTT
cdr3_aa: CASSATGVRDTEAFF

v_call: TRBV4-3
clone_size: -
d_call: TRBD2
j_call: TRBJ2-3
cdr3_nt: TGCGCCAGCAGCCAAGAGTGGAGCGGGAGGGCGGCAGATACGCAGTATTTT
cdr3_aa: CASSQEWSGRAADTQYF

v_call: TRBV6-5
clone_size: -
d_call: -
j_call: TRBJ2-5
cdr3_nt: TGTGCCAGCAGGGGGGACTGGGCCCGGGAGACCCAGTACTTC
cdr3_aa: CASRGDWARETQYF

v_call: TRBV2
clone_size: -
d_call: -
j_call: TRBJ1-1
cdr3_nt: TGTGCCAGCAGTGAGAGCAGGAACACTGAAGCTTTCTTT
cdr3_aa: CASSESRNTEAFF

v_call: TRBV7-8
clone_size: -
d_call: -
j_call: TRBJ1-2
cdr3_nt: TGTGCCAGCAGCTTAGGAAGCCGACAGAACTATGGCTACACCTTC
cdr3_aa: CASSLGSRQNYGYTF

v_call: TRBV14
clone_size: few
d_call: -
j_call: TRBJ1-4
cdr3_nt: TGTGCCAGCAGCCCGGGATGGAGTGCTAATGAAAAACTGTTTTTT
cdr3_aa: CASSPGWSANEKLFF

v_call: TRBV15
clone_size: -
d_call: TRBD2
j_call: TRBJ2-1
cdr3_nt: TGTGCCACCAGCAGACGAGTTGCGGGGGGTAGGGATGAGCAGTTCTTC
cdr3_aa: CATSRRVAGGRDEQFF

v_call: TRBV7-8
clone_size: few
d_call: -
j_call: TRBJ2-6
cdr3_nt: TGTGCCAGCAGCTTAGCCCGTATGTCTGGGGCCAACGTCCTGACTTTC
cdr3_aa: CASSLARMSGANVLTF

v_call: TRBV7-2
clone_size: few
d_call: -
j_call: TRBJ2-6
cdr3_nt: TGTGCCAGCAGCCGACCAGAGACTGGGGCCAACGTCCTGACTTTC
cdr3_aa: CASSRPETGANVLTF

v_call: TRBV5-6
clone_size: few
d_call: -
j_call: TRBJ1-1
cdr3_nt: TGTGCCAGCAGCTTGGGGGGGCCAGAGGATGAAGCTTTCTTT
cdr3_aa: CASSLGGPEDEAFF

v_call: TRBV5-1
clone_size: many
d_call: TRBD1
j_call: TRBJ1-4
cdr3_nt: TGCGCCAGCAGCATCGGGACAGGGGGCGAAAAACTGTTTTTT
cdr3_aa: CASSIGTGGEKLFF

v_call: TRBV14
clone_size: few
d_call: -
j_call: TRBJ2-7
cdr3_nt: TGTGCCAGCAGCCAAGAAGGCAGGGTGATCTACGAGCAGTACTTC
cdr3_aa: CASSQEGRVIYEQYF

v_call: TRBV5-8
clone_size: -
d_call: TRBD2
j_call: TRBJ2-3
cdr3_nt: TGTGCCAGCAGCTCCCCGGGACTAAACACAGATACGCAGTATTTT
cdr3_aa: CASSSPGLNTDTQYF

v_call: TRBV7-2
clone_size: few
d_call: TRBD2
j_call: TRBJ2-5
cdr3_nt: TGTGCCAGCAGCTTAGCATCGGGGGAGGGTAGAACCCAAGAGACCCAGTACTTC
cdr3_aa: CASSLASGEGRTQETQYF

v_call: TRBV6-1
clone_size: few
d_call: TRBD2
j_call: TRBJ2-1
cdr3_nt: TGTGCCAGCACTGATATTAGCGGGGTCTCCTACAATGAGCAGTTCTTC
cdr3_aa: CASTDISGVSYNEQFF

v_call: TRBV7-2
clone_size: -
d_call: -
j_call: TRBJ1-2
cdr3_nt: TGTGCCAGCAGCTTAGTCAAGGAAAGCTATGGCTACACCTTC
cdr3_aa: CASSLVKESYGYTF

v_call: TRBV23-1
clone_size: few
d_call: TRBD1
j_call: TRBJ1-2
cdr3_nt: TGCGCCAGCAGCCTAAATGACCTGAAACAGGGGGCAGGCTATGGCTACACCTTC
cdr3_aa: CASSLNDLKQGAGYGYTF

v_call: TRBV29-1
clone_size: -
d_call: -
j_call: TRBJ2-3
cdr3_nt: TGCAGCGTTGAAGAACCGTCAGGCACAGATACGCAGTATTTT
cdr3_aa: CSVEEPSGTDTQYF

v_call: TRBV2
clone_size: -
d_call: -
j_call: TRBJ2-7
cdr3_nt: TGTGCCAGCAGTGACGGGCTGTTCTACGAGCAGTACTTC
cdr3_aa: CASSDGLFYEQYF